The 15 T cell receptor beta chains in this list originate from one sample, sequenced in a study of metastatic and nonmetastatic thyroid tumors. TCRdb re-called the PCR reads via MiXCR. In the table there are around 36,000 clones, approximately 30% of which are singletons. Thyroid surgery had not been preceded by any treatment in any patient. Sequenced sample: blood. Receptors were obtained from a female donor with papillary thyroid cancer or a benign thyroid nodule (not recorded which). Some clones in this sample may be carry-over from other donors' samples.

The CDR3 protein is CASSTPGGLGNSPLHF. CDR3 DNA: TGTGCCAGTTCGACCCCTGGGGGCTTGGGGAATTCACCCCTCCACTTT. The gene calls are TRBV19 and TRBJ1-6; tentatively, D is TRBD1 (6 bases). The germline V gene encodes CDR1 LNHDA and CDR2 SQIVND (reference sequence). CDR3 length: 16 amino acids. V was shortened by 8 bases and J by 7 bases, with 21 bases between the two germline ends.

This clone has only a few counts. The chain couples TRBV19 to TRBJ1-2; a possible D gene is TRBD1 (6 bases). The CDR3 runs 13 residues. Germline V CDR1 and CDR2: LNHDA, SQIVND (reference sequence). The V end was cut by 2 bases, the J end by 5 bases, with 9 bases between. CDR3 sequence (DNA): TGTGCCAGTAGTATAAAAGGGGGATATGGCTACACCTTC. Its protein product is CASSIKGGYGYTF.

This clone was detected many times. The J gene is TRBJ1-3, the V gene TRBV28; perhaps TRBD1 as D (5 bases). With 1 base removed from V and 2 bases from J, the gap between germline ends came to 6 bases. CDR3 length equals 14 residues. The V gene's germline CDR1 is MDHEN and CDR2 SYDVKM. CDR3 amino acids: CASSLFRAGNTIYF. The CDR3, as DNA: TGTGCCAGCAGTTTATTCAGGGCTGGAAACACCATATATTTT.

The chain recombines TRBV7-6 with TRBJ2-3, with D perhaps matching TRBD1 or TRBD2 (6 bases each). CDR1 and CDR2 from the germline V gene are SGHVS and FNYEAQ. V was cut by 5 bases and J by 4 bases, with 16 bases left in between. There are 15 residues in the CDR3. This CDR3 is CASSLWAEGADTQYF. The CDR3 DNA reads TGTGCCAGCAGCCTCTGGGCGGAGGGGGCAGATACGCAGTATTTT.

The chain joins TRBV6-1 to TRBJ2-7; 9 nucleotides agree with TRBD1. The CDR3 runs to 17 residues. CDR1 MNHNS and CDR2 SASEGT come from the germline V gene. V shed 4 bases and J 6 bases; nucleotides not matched to a gene: 16. The DNA of the CDR3 is TGTGCCAGCAGTGGGGACGACAGGGGGGTTCATTCGGGCGAGCAGTACTTC. It translates to CASSGDDRGVHSGEQYF.

This clone appeared a few times. This rearrangement joins TRBV6-5 to TRBJ2-1, with a possible D match to TRBD2 (6 bases). The CDR3 consists of 18 residues. V was pared by 8 bases and J by 0 bases, with 23 bases between. Germline CDR1 and CDR2: MNHEY and SVGAGI. In DNA form, the CDR3 reads TGTGCCAGCTACTGGTCTAGCGACTCCGACAGCTCCTACAATGAGCAGTTCTTC. This sequence encodes CASYWSSDSDSSYNEQFF.

This clone was seen more than once but under ten times. The chain recombines TRBV28 with TRBJ2-7; D not certain. Germline CDR1 is MDHEN and CDR2 is SYDVKM. V lost 7 bases to trimming and J lost 6 bases, with 16 bases between them. The CDR3 contains 13 residues. The CDR3 region is CASISWCPPEQYF. The CDR3 DNA sequence: TGTGCCAGCATCTCGTGGTGCCCTCCCGAGCAGTACTTC.

The V and J genes are TRBV6-1 and TRBJ1-3; TRBD1 is a possible D gene (6 bases). The CDR3 runs to 14 residues. Germline-derived CDR1 and CDR2 are MNHNS and SASEGT. Trimming took 5 bases from V and 4 from J, leaving 12 bases between them. The chain's CDR3 is CASSRGGTGNTIYF. CDR3 DNA: TGTGCCAGCAGTCGAGGGGGTACGGGAAACACCATATATTTT.

This clone occurred a few times. The V and J genes are TRBV6-1 and TRBJ2-2; 11 positions agree with TRBD1. The germline V gene has CDR1 MNHNS and CDR2 SASEGT. The length of the CDR3 is 16 residues. V was pared by 7 bases and J by 6 bases, with 10 bases of the junction left unmatched. CDR3 loop: CASMRGTGGLSGELFF. The CDR3 nucleotides are TGTGCCAGCATGAGGGGGACAGGGGGTTTGTCCGGGGAGCTGTTTTTT.

Regarding this clone: A clone one base away is much larger, so this may be a read error. This chain links TRBV5-1 with TRBJ1-2; 9 nucleotides line up with TRBD1. Per germline, CDR1 SGHRS and CDR2 YFSETQ. Unmatched junction bases numbered 0, after V lost 0 bases and J lost 6 bases. The CDR3 has 13 residues. CDR3 region: CASSLGQGDGYTF. As DNA, the CDR3 is TGCGCCAGCAGCTTGGGACAGGGGGATGGCTACACCTTC.

This chain joins TRBV11-2 and TRBJ2-7; D perhaps matches TRBD2 (5 bases). CDR3 length: 15 residues. Germline-derived CDR1 and CDR2 are SGHAT and FQNNGV. The V end was cut by 5 bases, the J end by 4 bases, with 18 bases between. The CDR3 DNA is TGTGCCAGCAGCGGGGTGCTAGCTCTTGGTTACGAGCAGTACTTC. It yields the protein CASSGVLALGYEQYF.

Sample share makes this clone medium-sized. The rearrangement links TRBV10-1 to TRBJ2-7; weak D call: TRBD1 (7 bases). The germline V and J ends were trimmed by 8 bases and 1 base, with 15 bases remaining between them. This CDR3 contains 14 residues. Germline CDR1 reads WNHNN; CDR2 reads SYGVQD (reference sequence). DNA of the CDR3: TGCGCCAGCCCGGAGGGGGACAGTTCCTACGAGCAGTACTTC. As protein: CASPEGDSSYEQYF.

Details on this clone: At one end the junction does not follow the germline gene, possibly because of a read error. The V call is TRBV24-1, the J call TRBJ2-7, with D possibly being TRBD1 or TRBD2 (6 bases each). The CDR3 is 18 amino acids. Germline lookup yields CDR1 KGHDR and CDR2 SFDVKD. The CDR3 reads CANSDAGIGGRRLYEQYF. CDR3 DNA sequence: TGTGCCAACAGTGATGCCGGGATAGGGGGGCGAAGGCTCTACGAGCAGTACTTC.

By share of the sample, this clone is medium-sized. This sequence joins TRBV6-4 and TRBJ1-5; D gene ambiguous. V gave up 4 bases and J gave up 4 bases, with 8 bases separating them. Germline-derived CDR1 and CDR2 are MRHNA and SNTAGT. The CDR3 is 13 residues long. CDR3 loop: CASSVGENQPQHF. The CDR3 coding sequence is TGTGCCAGCAGTGTCGGGGAGAATCAGCCCCAGCATTTT.

The chain carries TRBV6-1 and TRBJ1-5, with no clear D. Germline V gene sequence: CDR1 MNHNS, CDR2 SASEGT. Trimming pared 9 bases from V and 9 bases from J, leaving 24 bases between. The CDR3 runs 15 residues. CDR3 amino acids: CASVSPGSETGPQHF. CDR3 nucleotide sequence: TGTGCCAGTGTATCGCCTGGGTCAGAGACCGGGCCCCAGCATTTT.